The 8 T cell receptor beta chains presented below share a single source sample, sequenced in a study of T cell changes during pregnancy in multiple sclerosis. The repertoire was sequenced with immunoSEQ multiplex PCR; TCRdb's copy has only in-frame clones and lacks some. This table has under 50,000 clones, around 94% appearing once. Here the sequenced sample was CD8+ T cells from peripheral blood mononuclear cells, taken in the third trimester of pregnancy. These receptors all stem from a female donor with multiple sclerosis, enrolled in a pregnancy study.

V is TRBV11-3 and J is TRBJ1-1; 7 bases are shared with TRBD1. CDR1 SGHNT and CDR2 YENEEA come from the germline V gene. The CDR3 is 12 residues long. Unmatched junction bases numbered 3, after V lost 8 bases and J lost 3 bases. CDR3 sequence (DNA): TGTGCCAGCGGGACAGACGACACTGAAGCTTTCTTT. Its translation is CASGTDDTEAFF.

The J gene is TRBJ1-5, the V gene TRBV19; D might be TRBD1 (5 bases). Between the trimmed V and J ends, which lost 0 bases and 2 bases, there was a span of 11 bases. Germline CDR1 LNHDA, CDR2 SQIVND (reference sequence). The CDR3 runs 16 residues. The CDR3 sequence: CASSIDPRARNQPQHF. CDR3 DNA: TGTGCCAGTAGTATAGATCCCAGGGCTCGCAATCAGCCCCAGCATTTT.

The J gene is TRBJ2-7, the V gene TRBV14, with 8 bases matching TRBD2. The junction had 8 bases not matched to a gene; V was cut back by 7 bases and J by 3 bases. The CDR3 runs 14 residues. Per germline, CDR1 SGHDN and CDR2 FVKESK. DNA of the CDR3: TGTGCCAGCAACGCAGCGGGGGCCGACTACGAGCAGTACTTC. Encoded protein: CASNAAGADYEQYF.

The chain links TRBV5-5 to TRBJ1-5; 7 bases align to TRBD1. This CDR3 has 14 residues. Germline CDR1 SGHKS, CDR2 YYEKEE (reference sequence). Germline trimming cut 3 bases from V and 4 bases from J; bases unmatched to any gene: 4. The CDR3 coding sequence is TGTGCCAGCAGCTCCGGGACAGAGAATCAGCCCCAGCATTTT. This translates into CASSSGTENQPQHF.

V gene TRBV7-3 combines with J gene TRBJ2-3, with D perhaps matching TRBD2 (7 bases). Trimming cost V 2 bases and J 3 bases, with 12 bases left between them. The CDR3 sequence is 15 residues long. The germline V gene encodes CDR1 SGHTA and CDR2 FQGTGA. CDR3 loop: CASSLGGAFTDTQYF. As DNA, the CDR3 is TGTGCCAGCAGCTTAGGGGGGGCCTTTACAGATACGCAGTATTTT.

V and J are TRBV29-1 and TRBJ1-3; D might be TRBD1 (5 bases). Germline assignment: CDR1 SQVTM and CDR2 ANQGSEA. Deletions cut 7 bases from V and 6 bases from J, with 22 bases between. The CDR3 has 15 residues. The CDR3 DNA sequence: TGCAGCGCCCAATCTGGGGCAGACCGACCAAACACCATATATTTT. As protein: CSAQSGADRPNTIYF. Filled out from reference TRBV29-1 and TRBJ1-3, the complete variable domain reads SAVISQKPSRDICQRGTSLTIQCQVDSQVTMMFWYRQQPGQSLTLIATANQGSEATYESGFVIDKFPISRPNLTFSTLTVSNMSPEDSSIYLCSAQSGADRPNTIYFGEGSWLTVV.

The rearrangement joins TRBV2 to TRBJ2-3, with TRBD2 as a possible D gene (5 bases). Trimming left V 8 bases short and J 6 bases short, with 6 bases between. The CDR3 is 10 residues long. Germline assignment: CDR1 SNHLY and CDR2 FYNNEI. CDR3 bases: TGTGCCAGCCGGAGGGATACGCAGTATTTT. Protein sequence: CASRRDTQYF.

This clone was observed a single time. This chain links TRBV7-6 with TRBJ2-5; TRBD2 matches at 9 bases. This CDR3 comprises 16 residues. In germline, CDR1 is SGHVS, CDR2 FNYEAQ. Trimming removed 5 bases from V and 5 bases from J; junction bases left unmatched: 12. The CDR3 loop is CASSVAISGGGETQYF. In nucleotides, the CDR3 is TGTGCCAGCAGCGTGGCGATTAGCGGGGGCGGGGAGACCCAGTACTTC. The whole variable domain, remainder taken from reference TRBV7-6 and TRBJ2-5, is GAGVSQSPRYKVTKRGQDVALRCDPISGHVSLYWYRQALGQGPEFLTYFNYEAQQDKSGLPNDRFSAERPEGSISTLTIQRTEQRDSAMYRCASSVAISGGGETQYFGPGTRLLVL.